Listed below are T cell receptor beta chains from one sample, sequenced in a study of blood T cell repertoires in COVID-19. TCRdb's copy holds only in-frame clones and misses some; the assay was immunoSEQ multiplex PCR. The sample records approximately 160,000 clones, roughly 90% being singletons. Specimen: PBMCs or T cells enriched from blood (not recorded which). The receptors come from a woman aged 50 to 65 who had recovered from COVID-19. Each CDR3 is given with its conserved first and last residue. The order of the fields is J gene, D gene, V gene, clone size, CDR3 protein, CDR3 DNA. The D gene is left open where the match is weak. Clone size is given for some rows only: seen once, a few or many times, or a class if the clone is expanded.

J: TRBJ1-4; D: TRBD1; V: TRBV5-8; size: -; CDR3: CASSIRQGSNEKLFF; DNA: TGTGCCAGCAGCATCCGACAGGGCTCTAATGAAAAACTGTTTTTT
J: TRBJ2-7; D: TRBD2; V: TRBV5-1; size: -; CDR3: CASSGMSGSPNEQYF; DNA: TGCGCCAGCAGCGGTATGAGCGGGAGCCCCAACGAGCAGTACTTC
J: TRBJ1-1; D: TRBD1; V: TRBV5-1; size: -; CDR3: CASSLMGQGPFF; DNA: TGCGCCAGCAGCTTGATGGGACAGGGACCTTTCTTT
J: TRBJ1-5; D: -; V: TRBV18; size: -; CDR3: CASSPGAGRPPQHF; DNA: TGTGCCAGCTCACCGGGGGCAGGCAGGCCGCCCCAGCATTTT
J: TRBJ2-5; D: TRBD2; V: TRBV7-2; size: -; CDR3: CASSFKGLAAQETQYF; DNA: TGTGCCAGCAGCTTCAAGGGACTAGCGGCCCAAGAGACCCAGTACTTC
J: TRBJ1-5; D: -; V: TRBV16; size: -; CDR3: CASSPRGNIEPQHF; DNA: TGTGCCAGCAGCCCCAGGGGCAATATTGAGCCCCAGCATTTT
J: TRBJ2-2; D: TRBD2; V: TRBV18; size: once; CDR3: CASSPQLAGGYTGELFF; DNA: TGTGCCAGCTCACCACAACTAGCGGGAGGATACACCGGGGAGCTGTTTTTT
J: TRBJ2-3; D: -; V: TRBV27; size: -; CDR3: CASSLMTIPSSTDTQYF; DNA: TGTGCCAGCAGTTTAATGACTATTCCCTCTAGCACAGATACGCAGTATTTT
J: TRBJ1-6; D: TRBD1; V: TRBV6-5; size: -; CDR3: CASSYDRGGNSPLHF; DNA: TGTGCCAGCAGTTACGACAGGGGAGGAAATTCACCCCTCCACTTT
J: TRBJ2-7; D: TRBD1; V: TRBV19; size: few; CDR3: CASSRGQGGPSSYHEQYF; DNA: TGTGCCAGTAGTAGGGGACAGGGGGGCCCCTCCTCCTACCACGAGCAGTACTTC
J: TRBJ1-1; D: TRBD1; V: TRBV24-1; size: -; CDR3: CATSDSRGQLNWNTEAFF; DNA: TGTGCCACCAGTGATTCCCGGGGACAGCTAAATTGGAACACTGAAGCTTTCTTT
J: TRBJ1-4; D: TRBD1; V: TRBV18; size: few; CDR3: CASSSGQASTGEKLFF; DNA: TGTGCCAGCTCATCAGGACAGGCTTCTACGGGTGAAAAACTGTTTTTT
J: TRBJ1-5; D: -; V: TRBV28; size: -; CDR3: CASSPDKTGNQPQHF; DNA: TGTGCCAGCAGCCCCGATAAAACAGGGAATCAGCCCCAGCATTTT
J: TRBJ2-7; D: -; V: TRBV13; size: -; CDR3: CASMAWGVAGPYEQYF; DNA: TGTGCCAGCATGGCCTGGGGGGTGGCGGGCCCCTACGAGCAGTACTTC
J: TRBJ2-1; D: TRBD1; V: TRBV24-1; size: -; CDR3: CATSGQGYYNEQFF; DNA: TGTGCCACCTCGGGACAGGGGTACTACAATGAGCAGTTCTTC
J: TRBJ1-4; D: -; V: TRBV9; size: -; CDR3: CASSAGQRTTNEKLFF; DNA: TGTGCCAGCAGCGCCGGACAGCGAACAACTAATGAAAAACTGTTTTTT
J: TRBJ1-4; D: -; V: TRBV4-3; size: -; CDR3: CASSQDFWAGYEKLFF; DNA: TGCGCCAGCAGCCAAGATTTCTGGGCAGGGTACGAAAAACTGTTTTTT
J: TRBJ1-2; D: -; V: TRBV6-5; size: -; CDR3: CASSYSTPNYGYTF; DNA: TGTGCCAGCAGTTACTCTACACCTAACTATGGCTACACCTTC
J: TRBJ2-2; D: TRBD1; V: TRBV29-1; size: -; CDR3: CSVRGFANTGELFF; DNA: TGCAGCGTCAGGGGGTTTGCGAACACCGGGGAGCTGTTTTTT
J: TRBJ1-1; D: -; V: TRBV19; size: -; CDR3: CASSMREGNTEAFF; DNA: TGTGCCAGTAGTATGCGGGAGGGGAACACTGAAGCTTTCTTT
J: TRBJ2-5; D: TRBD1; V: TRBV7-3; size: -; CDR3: CASSLKGSRDRGGTQYF; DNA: TGTGCCAGCAGCTTAAAGGGGTCCCGGGACAGGGGAGGGACCCAGTACTTC
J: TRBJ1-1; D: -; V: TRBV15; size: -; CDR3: CATSSPQGRGNTEAFF; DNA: TGTGCCACCAGCAGCCCCCAGGGCAGAGGGAACACTGAAGCTTTCTTT
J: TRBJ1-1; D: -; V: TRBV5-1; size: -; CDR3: CASSSVVQNTEAFF; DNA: TGCGCCAGCAGCTCCGTAGTTCAAAACACTGAAGCTTTCTTT
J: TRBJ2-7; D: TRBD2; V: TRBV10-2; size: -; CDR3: CASLAGLAGAYEQYF; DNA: TGCGCCAGCCTTGCCGGCCTAGCGGGAGCCTACGAGCAGTACTTC
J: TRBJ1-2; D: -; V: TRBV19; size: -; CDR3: CASTQIRASDSNYGYTF; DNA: TGTGCCAGTACTCAAATCAGGGCTTCGGATAGTAACTATGGCTACACCTTC
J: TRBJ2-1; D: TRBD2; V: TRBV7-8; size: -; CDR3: CASSARTRISYNEQFF; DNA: TGTGCCAGCAGTGCACGGACTAGGATTTCCTACAATGAGCAGTTCTTC
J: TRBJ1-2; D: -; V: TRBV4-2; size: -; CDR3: CASSLAQENGYGYTF; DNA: TGTGCCAGCAGCCTAGCGCAGGAGAACGGCTATGGCTACACCTTC
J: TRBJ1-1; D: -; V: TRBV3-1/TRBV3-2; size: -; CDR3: CASSQGTKNTEAFF; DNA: TGTGCCAGCAGCCAAGGGACTAAGAACACTGAAGCTTTCTTT
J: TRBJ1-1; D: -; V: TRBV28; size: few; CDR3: CASIEQGRNTEAFF; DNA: TGTGCCAGCATTGAACAGGGTAGGAACACTGAAGCTTTCTTT